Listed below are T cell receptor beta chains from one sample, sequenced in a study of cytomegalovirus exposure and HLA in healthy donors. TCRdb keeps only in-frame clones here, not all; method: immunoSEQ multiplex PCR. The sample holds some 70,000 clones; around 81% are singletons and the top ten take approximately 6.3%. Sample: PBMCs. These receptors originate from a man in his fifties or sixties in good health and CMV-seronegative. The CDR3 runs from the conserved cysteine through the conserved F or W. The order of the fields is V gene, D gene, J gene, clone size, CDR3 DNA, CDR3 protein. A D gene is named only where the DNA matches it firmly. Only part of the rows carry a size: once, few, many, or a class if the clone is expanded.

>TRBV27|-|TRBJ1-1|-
TGTGCCAGCAGTTTAACAAGGGGGAACACTGAAGCTTTCTTT
CASSLTRGNTEAFF
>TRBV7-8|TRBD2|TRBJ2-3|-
TGTGCCAGCAGCCTCACACTAGCGGGGGTTACTGATACGCAGTATTTT
CASSLTLAGVTDTQYF
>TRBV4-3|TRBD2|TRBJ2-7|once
TGCGCCAGCAGCCATGCGACTAGCCCTCTAGACGAGCAGTACTTC
CASSHATSPLDEQYF
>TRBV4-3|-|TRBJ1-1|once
TGCGCCAGCAGCCACAGGACAGAGATGAACACTGAAGCTTTCTTT
CASSHRTEMNTEAFF
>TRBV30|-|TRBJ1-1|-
TGTGCCTGGATTAATTCAGGAGCTTTCTTT
CAWINSGAFF
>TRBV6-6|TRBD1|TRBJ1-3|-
TGTGCCAGCATCCGACAGGGGTCCTCTGGAAACACCATATATTTT
CASIRQGSSGNTIYF
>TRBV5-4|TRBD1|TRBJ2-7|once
TGTGCCAGCAGCTCAACCGGGACAGGGGCCCCCGAGCAGTACTTC
CASSSTGTGAPEQYF
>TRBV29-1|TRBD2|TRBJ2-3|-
TGCAGCGTGGGTAGCGGGAGGGCAGATACGCAGTATTTT
CSVGSGRADTQYF
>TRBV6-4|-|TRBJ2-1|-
TGTGCCAGCAGTCACGGGTCCCATGAGCAGTTCTTC
CASSHGSHEQFF
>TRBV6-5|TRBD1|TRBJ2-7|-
TGTGCCAGCCACAATCCGGGACAGGGGGACTACGAGCAGTACTTC
CASHNPGQGDYEQYF
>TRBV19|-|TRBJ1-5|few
TGTGCCAGTAGTATGTGGCAGGGGATCAATCAGCCCCAGCATTTT
CASSMWQGINQPQHF
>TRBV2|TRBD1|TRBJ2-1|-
TGTGCCAGCAGTGAAATTGGGACAGCACCCGAGCAGTTCTTC
CASSEIGTAPEQFF
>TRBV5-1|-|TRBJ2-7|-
TGCGCCAGCAGCTTGTCTAACTACGAGCAGTACTTC
CASSLSNYEQYF
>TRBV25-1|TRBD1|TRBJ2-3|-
TGTGCCAGCAGTCGGACAGGGGGCGGGAGGTCAGATACGCAGTATTTT
CASSRTGGGRSDTQYF
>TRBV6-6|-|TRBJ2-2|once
TGTGCCAGCAGTCTCACTGATCCCGGGGAGCTGTTTTTT
CASSLTDPGELFF
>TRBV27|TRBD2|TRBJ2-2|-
TGTGCCAGCACCGTGACTAGCGCGTCTAACACCGGGGAGCTGTTTTTT
CASTVTSASNTGELFF
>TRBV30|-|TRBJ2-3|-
TGTGCCTGGAGTGCGGTCCGGGATACGCAGTATTTT
CAWSAVRDTQYF
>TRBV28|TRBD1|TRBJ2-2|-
TGTGCCAGCAGAGTGACAGGGCTGGACACCGGGGAGCTGTTTTTT
CASRVTGLDTGELFF
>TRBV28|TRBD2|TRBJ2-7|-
TGTGCCAGCGGAGGACTAGCGGGACCCTCCTTTGGGCAGTACTTC
CASGGLAGPSFGQYF
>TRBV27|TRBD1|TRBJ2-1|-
TGTGCCAGCAGGAACCCGGGACAGGGGCCCAATGAGCAGTTCTTC
CASRNPGQGPNEQFF
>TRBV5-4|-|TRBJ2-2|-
TGTGCCAGCAGCTTGGGGGGCGGGACTCGCACCGGGGAGCTGTTTTTT
CASSLGGGTRTGELFF
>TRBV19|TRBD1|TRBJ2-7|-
TGTGCCAGTAGTCCCGGGACAGCAGCCTACGAGCAGTACTTC
CASSPGTAAYEQYF
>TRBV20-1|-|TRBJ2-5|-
TGCAGTGAGCGAGTCGGGGAGACCCAGTACTTC
CSERVGETQYF
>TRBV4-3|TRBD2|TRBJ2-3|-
TGCGCCAGCAGCCAAAGCGGGAGAGGGGATACGCAGTATTTT
CASSQSGRGDTQYF
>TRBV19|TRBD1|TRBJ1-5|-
TGTGCCTCCTATGGGACAGGGAGAGGCAATCAGCCCCAGCATTTT
CASYGTGRGNQPQHF
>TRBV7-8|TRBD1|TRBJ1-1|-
TGTGCCACGTTATTGGACAGGGGATTAGAAGCTTTCTTT
CATLLDRGLEAFF
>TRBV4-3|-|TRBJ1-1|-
TGCGCCAGCAGCCAAGAGAGGCAGAACACTGAAGCTTTCTTT
CASSQERQNTEAFF
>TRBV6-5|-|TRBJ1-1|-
TGTGCCAGCAGCCGAGGGACTGAAGCTTTCTTT
CASSRGTEAFF
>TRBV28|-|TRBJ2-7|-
TGTGCCAGCAAATCCGGGATCCGGACCTACGAGCAGTACTTC
CASKSGIRTYEQYF
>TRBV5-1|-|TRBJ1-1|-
TGCGCCAGCAGTCCTCCTACAGCCTCGAACACTGAAGCTTTCTTT
CASSPPTASNTEAFF
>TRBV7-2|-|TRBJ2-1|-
TGTGCCAGCAGTAATACTAGCTCTCCCTACAATGAGCAGTTCTTC
CASSNTSSPYNEQFF
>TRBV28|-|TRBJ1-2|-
TGTGCCGCGGGGCTTCCTAACTATGGCTACACCTTC
CAAGLPNYGYTF
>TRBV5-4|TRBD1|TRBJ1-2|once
TGTGCCAGCAGCTTTATGGGAGGTAGTCCGGGACAGGGGCGCTATGGCTACACCTTC
CASSFMGGSPGQGRYGYTF
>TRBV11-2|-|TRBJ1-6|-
TGTGCCAGCAGCTTAGCCGGAGCGGAGATTAATTCACCCCTCCACTTT
CASSLAGAEINSPLHF
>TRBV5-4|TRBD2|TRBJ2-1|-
TGTGCCAGCAGCCCGGGACTAGCGGGAGGAGGGTTCTTC
CASSPGLAGGGFF
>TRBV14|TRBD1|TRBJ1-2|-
TGTGCCAGCAGCCCGGACAGGGTTCATGGCTACACCTTC
CASSPDRVHGYTF
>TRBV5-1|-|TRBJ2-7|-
TGCGCCAGCAGCTTGTTAGGCGACAGCTCCTACGAGCAGTACTTC
CASSLLGDSSYEQYF
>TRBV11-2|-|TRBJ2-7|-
TGTGCCAGCAGCTTGGGCCCTCTGGGTGAGCAGTACTTC
CASSLGPLGEQYF
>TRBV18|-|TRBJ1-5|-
TGTGCCAGCTCATCAGGCCCAGGCCGGCCGCCCCAGCATTTT
CASSSGPGRPPQHF
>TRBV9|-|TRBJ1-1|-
TGTGCCAGCAGCGTAGAAGGGGTCTCGAACACTGAAGCTTTCTTT
CASSVEGVSNTEAFF
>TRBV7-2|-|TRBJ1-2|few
TGTGCCAGCAGCTTAACTACCCTCTCTAACTATGGCTACACCTTC
CASSLTTLSNYGYTF
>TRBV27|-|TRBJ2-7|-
TGTGCCAGCAGTGGTCAGGTCTTGGGGGCTTACGAGCAGTACTTC
CASSGQVLGAYEQYF
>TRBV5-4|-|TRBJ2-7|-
TGTGCCAGCAGCTCGTTCTCCCAGCATGGATGGAGCGAGCAGTACTTC
CASSSFSQHGWSEQYF
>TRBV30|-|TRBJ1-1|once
TGTGCCTGGAGGCGGACAGCGAACACTGAAGCTTTCTTT
CAWRRTANTEAFF
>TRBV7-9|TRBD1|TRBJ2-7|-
TGTGCCAGCAGCTTAGGGGACAGATACAGCTCCTACGAGCAGTACTTC
CASSLGDRYSSYEQYF
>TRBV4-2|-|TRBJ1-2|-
TGTGCCAGCAGCCAAGATCAGTCGTGGGGAGGAGGCTACACCTTC
CASSQDQSWGGGYTF
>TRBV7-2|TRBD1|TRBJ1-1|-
TGTGCCAGCAGCTTCTCAGGGGGCGTTGAAGCTTTCTTT
CASSFSGGVEAFF
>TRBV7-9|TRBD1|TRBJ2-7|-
TGTGCCAGCAGCCGGACCGGGACAGGGGGCTACGAGCAGTACTTC
CASSRTGTGGYEQYF
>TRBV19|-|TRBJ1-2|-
TGTGCCAGTAGCGACTATGGCTACACCTTC
CASSDYGYTF
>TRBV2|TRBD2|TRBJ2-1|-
TGTGCCAGCAGCCTAGCGGGGGGGGCCTACAATGAGCAGTTCTTC
CASSLAGGAYNEQFF
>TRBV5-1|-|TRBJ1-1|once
TGCGCCAGCAGCAGAGGCCAGGGTGAAGCTTTCTTT
CASSRGQGEAFF
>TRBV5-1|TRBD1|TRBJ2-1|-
TGCGCCAGCAGCTTGGCTCCGGGACAGGGGATCGATGAGCAGTTCTTC
CASSLAPGQGIDEQFF
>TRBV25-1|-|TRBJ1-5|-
TGTGCCAGCAGTGAAGGGGGGGGTCAGCCCCAGCATTTT
CASSEGGGQPQHF
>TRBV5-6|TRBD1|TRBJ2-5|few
TGTGCCAGCAGCTTGGACAGGGGGACGGTAGAGACCCAGTACTTC
CASSLDRGTVETQYF
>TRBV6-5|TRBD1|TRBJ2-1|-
TGTGCCAGCACCGGAGTGGGGACAGGTTCAAATGAGCAGTTCTTC
CASTGVGTGSNEQFF
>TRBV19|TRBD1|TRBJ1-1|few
TGTGCCAGTAGTGTCAGGACAGGGGGAAGAGGCACTGAAGCTTTCTTT
CASSVRTGGRGTEAFF
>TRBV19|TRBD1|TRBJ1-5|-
TGTGCCAGTACCCCTCTCCGGGGACAGGGGAATCAGCCCCAGCATTTT
CASTPLRGQGNQPQHF